The 31 T cell receptor beta chains listed next were all sequenced from one sample in a study of cytomegalovirus exposure and HLA in healthy donors. PCR used 60 Vbeta primers and 13 Jbeta primers. This table comes from immunoSEQ multiplex PCR, and its TCRdb copy is limited to in-frame clones, with some not included. The repertoire holds about 190,000 clones, with roughly 85% as singletons. The sequenced sample was PBMCs. These receptors were taken from a boy younger than 10 in good health and CMV-seronegative.

The V call is TRBV9, the J call TRBJ1-1, with TRBD1 as a possible D gene (6 bases). This CDR3 spans 13 amino acids. V was pared by 4 bases and J by 4 bases, with 11 bases between. Germline V CDR1 and CDR2: SGDLS, YYNGEE. In DNA form, the CDR3 reads TGTGCCAGCAGCTTAACAGGGACCACTGAAGCTTTCTTT. The encoded protein is CASSLTGTTEAFF. Looking up the rest from reference TRBV9 and TRBJ1-1 gives the full variable domain: DSGVTQTPKHLITATGQRVTLRCSPRSGDLSVYWYQQSLDQGLQFLIQYYNGEERAKGNILERFSAQQFPDLHSELNLSSLELGDSALYFCASSLTGTTEAFFGQGTRLTVV.

This chain joins TRBV9 and TRBJ2-7, with TRBD2 matching 13 bases. V lost 4 bases and J lost 1; bases outside the gene matches: 2. The CDR3 extends over 15 amino acids. The V gene's germline CDR1 is SGDLS and CDR2 YYNGEE. In DNA, the CDR3 is TGTGCCAGCAGCCAGGGACTAGCGGGGTCCTACGAGCAGTACTTC. As protein: CASSQGLAGSYEQYF.

The chain employs TRBV4-2 and TRBJ2-7, with 8 bases that match TRBD2. Looked up from germline, CDR1 is LGHNA and CDR2 is YNFKEQ. CDR3 size: 14 residues. After removal of 4 bases from V and 4 bases from J, the junction contained 6 bases not matched to a gene. CDR3: CASSPLAGGYEQYF. The CDR3, as DNA: TGTGCCAGCAGCCCCTTGGCGGGGGGATACGAGCAGTACTTC.

Here the CDR3 reads CASSYSGALTDTQYF. The CDR3 DNA reads TGTGCCAGCAGTTACTCTGGGGCACTCACAGATACGCAGTATTTT. The chain employs TRBV6-5 and TRBJ2-3, with D perhaps matching TRBD1 (5 bases). CDR1 is MNHEY and CDR2 is SVGAGI in the germline V gene. The germline V and J ends were trimmed by 0 bases and 2 bases, with 9 bases remaining between them. The CDR3 runs 15 residues.

This chain uses TRBV4-1 with TRBJ2-7; perhaps TRBD2 as D (6 bases). The CDR3 consists of 14 residues. Trimming took off 3 bases at V and 3 bases at J, with 12 bases between the two ends. Germline lookup yields CDR1 MGHRA and CDR2 YSYEKL. CDR3 protein: CASSQEEGLYEQYV. The CDR3 region has the DNA TGCGCCAGCAGCCAGGAGGAGGGGCTCTACGAGCAGTACGTC.

J is TRBJ1-5 and V is TRBV28; D remains ambiguous. The CDR3 totals 14 residues. Trimming removed 6 bases at V and 0 bases at J, with 9 bases between. CDR1 and CDR2 from the germline V gene are MDHEN and SYDVKM. The CDR3 DNA reads as TGTGCCAGCAGGAACAGAAATAGCAATCAGCCCCAGCATTTT. This encodes CASRNRNSNQPQHF.

The chain carries TRBV30 and TRBJ2-7, with 7 bases matching TRBD2. CDR1 and CDR2 from the germline V gene are GTSNPN and SVGIG (reference sequence). The CDR3 length is 9 residues. The V gene end was trimmed by 8 bases and the J gene end by 5 bases; junction bases not matched to a gene: 0. The CDR3 region has the DNA TGTGCCGGGGGGGACGAGCAGTACTTC. It codes for CAGGDEQYF.

This chain uses TRBV5-4 with TRBJ2-2; 12 positions match TRBD2. Losses at the gene ends were 2 bases for V and 6 bases for J; bases not matched to a gene: 8. CDR1 is SGHNT, CDR2 YYREEE, per germline (reference sequence). The CDR3 is 17 amino acids. This CDR3 reads CASSFGLAGGPSGELFF. Here the CDR3 DNA reads TGTGCCAGCAGCTTTGGCCTAGCGGGAGGGCCCTCCGGGGAGCTGTTTTTT.

This sequence joins TRBV5-1 and TRBJ2-3, with 11 bases fitting TRBD2. Germline-derived CDR1 and CDR2 are SGHRS and YFSETQ. The CDR3 spans 16 residues. Losses at the gene ends were 3 bases for V and 2 bases for J; bases not matched to a gene: 5. CDR3 sequence (DNA): TGCGCCAGCAGCTCGGGACTAGCGGCCCCCACAGATACGCAGTATTTT. As protein: CASSSGLAAPTDTQYF.

With respect to this clone: At the DNA level, this CDR3 is encoded by other sequences in the same sample as well. In DNA, the CDR3 is TGTGCCAGCAGTTACTCGGCAGGGGGGTATGGCTACACCTTC. Protein sequence: CASSYSAGGYGYTF. The chain is built from TRBV6-5 and TRBJ1-2, with 7 bases matching TRBD1. There are 14 residues in the CDR3. V lost 0 bases, J lost 5 bases, and 3 bases stayed unmatched. Germline V lookup: CDR1 MNHEY, CDR2 SVGAGI.

The rearrangement joins TRBV9 to TRBJ2-5; maybe TRBD2 (8 bases). The CDR3 sequence is 18 residues long. Germline CDR1 reads SGDLS; CDR2 reads YYNGEE. V was shortened by 2 bases and J by 2 bases, with 22 bases between the two germline ends. This CDR3 reads CASSVLPSGGQKQETQYF. In DNA, the CDR3 is TGTGCCAGCAGCGTTCTGCCCAGCGGGGGACAGAAGCAAGAGACCCAGTACTTC.

This chain joins TRBV4-1 and TRBJ2-5; 10 nucleotides line up with TRBD2. The junction had 10 bases not matched to a gene; V was cut back by 1 base and J by 5 bases. CDR1 is MGHRA and CDR2 is YSYEKL in the germline V gene. The CDR3 has 17 residues. The chain's CDR3 is CASSQAPSSGSRETQYF. DNA of the CDR3: TGCGCCAGCAGCCAAGCCCCGTCTAGCGGGAGCCGGGAGACCCAGTACTTC.

The rearrangement links TRBV18 to TRBJ2-7; TRBD2 is a possible D gene (6 bases). This CDR3 has 12 amino acids. Germline CDR1 and CDR2: KGHSH and LQKENI. The V end lost 6 bases, the J end lost 2 bases, and 8 bases lay between the germline ends. CDR3 region: CASSPGAYEQYF. The CDR3 DNA sequence: TGTGCCAGCTCCCCGGGGGCCTACGAGCAGTACTTC.

V gene TRBV4-1 combines with J gene TRBJ2-5; no reliable D call. The length of the CDR3 is 13 residues. Between the trimmed V and J ends, which lost 1 base and 1 base, there was a span of 4 bases. Germline V gene lookup returns CDR1 MGHRA and CDR2 YSYEKL. DNA of the CDR3: TGCGCCAGCAGCCAAGCCCTCCAAGAGACCCAGTACTTC. Its translation: CASSQALQETQYF.

The rearrangement links TRBV7-2 to TRBJ1-5; TRBD1 is a possible D gene (5 bases). V shed 1 base and J shed 1 base, with 11 bases lying between them. Germline CDR1 is SGHTA and CDR2 is FQGNSA. The CDR3 length is 16 residues. The CDR3 loop reads CASSLEIAGSNQPQHF. The CDR3 DNA sequence: TGTGCCAGCAGCTTAGAGATAGCAGGGAGCAATCAGCCCCAGCATTTT. Variable domain in full (rest from reference TRBV7-2 and TRBJ1-5): GAGVSQSPSNKVTEKGKDVELRCDPISGHTALYWYRQSLGQGLEFLIYFQGNSAPDKSGLPSDRFSAERTGGSVSTLTIQRTQQEDSAVYLCASSLEIAGSNQPQHFGDGTRLSIL.

The chain employs TRBV5-1 and TRBJ2-1; 7 bases match TRBD1. V trimming: 2 bases; J trimming: 1 base; junction bases outside the gene matches: 3. This CDR3 is 15 amino acids long. Germline V gives CDR1 SGHRS, CDR2 YFSETQ. DNA for the CDR3: TGCGCCAGCAGCTTAAGGGGGCAATCCTACAATGAGCAGTTCTTC. Its translation is CASSLRGQSYNEQFF.

The J gene is TRBJ1-4, the V gene TRBV15; 7 nucleotides agree with TRBD1. CDR1 and CDR2 from the germline V gene are LNHNV and YYDKDF (reference sequence). The J segment lost 7 bases and the V segment lost 6 bases, leaving 11 bases of the junction unmatched. The CDR3 contains 15 residues. The CDR3 DNA reads as TGTGCCACCAGGGGCCCAGGGACAGACACTGAAAAACTGTTTTTT. This codes for CATRGPGTDTEKLFF.

V and J are TRBV28 and TRBJ2-5; TRBD2 is a possible D gene (6 bases). The germline V and J ends were trimmed by 7 bases and 9 bases, with 15 bases remaining between them. Germline V gives CDR1 MDHEN, CDR2 SYDVKM. The CDR3 is 12 amino acids. CDR3 sequence (DNA): TGTGCCAGCAAGGCCGGGACGGGGGCCCAGTACTTC. Amino acid sequence: CASKAGTGAQYF.

The chain uses TRBV28 and TRBJ2-3, with TRBD1 matching 11 bases. J was trimmed by 4 bases and V by 6 bases; bases with no gene match: 9. The CDR3 is 16 residues long. Germline assignment: CDR1 MDHEN and CDR2 SYDVKM. The CDR3 region is CASSYRTGGFSDTQYF. For the CDR3, the DNA is TGTGCCAGCAGCTATAGGACAGGGGGCTTTTCAGATACGCAGTATTTT.

The chain couples TRBV11-2 to TRBJ2-2, with 7 bases that match TRBD1. V shed 6 bases, J shed 4 bases, and the junction held 5 bases outside the gene matches. CDR3 length equals 14 residues. CDR1 is SGHAT, CDR2 FQNNGV, per germline. In DNA form, the CDR3 reads TGTGCCAGCAGTCGACAGGGAAGCACCGGGGAGCTGTTTTTT. Protein sequence: CASSRQGSTGELFF.

The rearrangement links TRBV28 to TRBJ1-1; D is perhaps TRBD1 (5 bases). Trimming shortened V by 5 bases and J by 4 bases, and 17 bases separated the two germline ends. This CDR3 comprises 15 residues. The germline V gene encodes CDR1 MDHEN and CDR2 SYDVKM. CDR3 residues: CASSAPQGWGTEAFF. The CDR3 DNA reads TGTGCCAGCAGTGCACCCCAGGGATGGGGCACTGAAGCTTTCTTT.

The rearrangement links TRBV28 to TRBJ2-1; TRBD2 agrees at 10 bases. The germline gives CDR1 MDHEN, CDR2 SYDVKM. Germline trimming cut 6 bases from V and 2 bases from J; bases unmatched to any gene: 13. The CDR3 sequence is 18 residues long. CDR3 bases: TGTGCCAGCAGGGCCGGGGTTAGGGGACTAGCGACCTACAATGAGCAGTTCTTC. It yields the protein CASRAGVRGLATYNEQFF. Drawing the rest from reference TRBV28 and TRBJ2-1, the complete variable domain is DVKVTQSSRYLVKRTGEKVFLECVQDMDHENMFWYRQDPGLGLRLIYFSYDVKMKEKGDIPEGYSVSREKKERFSLILESASTNQTSMYLCASRAGVRGLATYNEQFFGPGTRLTVL.

A word on this clone: Other DNA sequences in the sample encode the same CDR3. The chain employs TRBV19 and TRBJ2-2; weak D call: TRBD1 (6 bases). The CDR3 has 14 residues. The germline CDR1 and CDR2 sequences are LNHDA and SQIVND (reference sequence). V lost 5 bases and J lost 1, with 8 bases in between. Here the CDR3 reads CASSEQGNTGELFF. As DNA, the CDR3 is TGTGCCAGTAGTGAACAGGGGAACACCGGGGAGCTGTTTTTT.

The gene calls are TRBV6-1 and TRBJ2-7, with D uncertain. Germline-derived CDR1 and CDR2 are MNHNS and SASEGT. This CDR3 is built from 15 residues. Trimming stripped 1 base from V and 2 bases from J, with 12 bases between. CDR3 residues: CASSEGQIGPYEQYF. CDR3 nucleotides: TGTGCCAGCAGTGAAGGACAAATTGGGCCCTACGAGCAGTACTTC.

This CDR3 reads CASSFGTRQETQYF. CDR3 coding DNA: TGTGCCAGCAGCTTTGGGACAAGACAAGAGACCCAGTACTTC. V is TRBV7-8 and J is TRBJ2-5; TRBD1 might be the D (6 bases). Germline V gene data show CDR1 as SGHVS and CDR2 as FQNEAQ. The CDR3 consists of 14 residues. Trimming took 3 bases from V and 2 from J, leaving 10 bases between them.

This clone was observed once. The J gene is TRBJ2-7, the V gene TRBV6-1, with 10 bases lining up with TRBD1. Losses at the gene ends were 4 bases for V and 2 bases for J; bases not matched to a gene: 20. Germline lookup yields CDR1 MNHNS and CDR2 SASEGT. This CDR3 spans 20 amino acids. DNA of the CDR3: TGTGCCAGCAGTGTCGAGGTTTTTTGGACAGGGGGATCGGCACCCTACGAGCAGTACTTC. Translation: CASSVEVFWTGGSAPYEQYF.

The chain couples TRBV6-7 to TRBJ2-1; TRBD2 agrees at 14 bases. TRBV6-7 is given ORF status, its function remaining uncertain. V trimming: 7 bases; J trimming: 7 bases; junction bases outside the gene matches: 18. CDR3 length equals 19 residues. This CDR3 is CASITPTFPTSGGGNEQFF. CDR3 DNA sequence: TGTGCCAGCATTACTCCTACTTTCCCGACTAGCGGGGGGGGGAATGAGCAGTTCTTC.

The chain has TRBV19 and TRBJ2-7; the match to TRBD2 covers 8 bases. Germline V gene lookup returns CDR1 LNHDA and CDR2 SQIVND (reference sequence). The CDR3 is 14 amino acids. V trimming: 6 bases; J trimming: 5 bases; junction bases outside the gene matches: 9. CDR3 loop: CASSRRGGGNEQYF. For the CDR3, the DNA is TGTGCCAGTAGCCGCCGGGGGGGAGGAAACGAGCAGTACTTC. The whole variable domain, filled in from reference TRBV19 and TRBJ2-7, reads DGGITQSPKYLFRKEGQNVTLSCEQNLNHDAMYWYRQDPGQGLRLIYYSQIVNDFQKGDIAEGYSVSREKKESFPLTVTSAQKNPTAFYLCASSRRGGGNEQYFGPGTRLTVT.

The chain employs TRBV4-2 and TRBJ1-1; possible D gene TRBD1, 6 bases. Per germline, CDR1 LGHNA and CDR2 YNFKEQ. Trimming took off 1 base at V and 5 bases at J, with 14 bases between the two ends. CDR3 length equals 15 residues. CDR3 protein: CASSQVGAGETEAFF. In nucleotides, the CDR3 is TGTGCCAGCAGCCAAGTCGGAGCAGGGGAAACTGAAGCTTTCTTT.

CDR3 amino acids: CASSQQGGEQYF. In DNA form, the CDR3 reads TGCGCCAGCAGTCAACAGGGGGGCGAGCAGTACTTC. This chain connects TRBV5-1 to TRBJ2-7, with TRBD1 matching 8 bases. With V trimmed by 5 bases and J by 6 bases, 4 bases remained unmatched. The CDR3 consists of 12 residues. CDR1 is SGHRS, CDR2 YFSETQ, per germline.

The chain couples TRBV6-1 to TRBJ1-6, with TRBD1 matching 9 bases. V lost 2 bases to trimming and J lost 8 bases; unmatched junction nucleotides: 1. CDR1 MNHNS and CDR2 SASEGT come from the germline V gene. This CDR3 contains 14 residues. CDR3 protein: CASSENRGHSPLHF. CDR3 DNA: TGTGCCAGCAGTGAAAACAGGGGGCATTCACCCCTCCACTTT.